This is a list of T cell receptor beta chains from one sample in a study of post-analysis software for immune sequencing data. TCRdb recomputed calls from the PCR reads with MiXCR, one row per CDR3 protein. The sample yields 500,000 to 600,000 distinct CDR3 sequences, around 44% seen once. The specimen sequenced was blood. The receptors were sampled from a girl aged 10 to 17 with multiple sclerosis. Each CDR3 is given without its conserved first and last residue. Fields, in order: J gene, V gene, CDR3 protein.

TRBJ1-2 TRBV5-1 ASSSGEQVYGYT
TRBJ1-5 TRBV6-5 ASSYRFPNQPQH
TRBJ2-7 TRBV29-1 SYGDLGEQY
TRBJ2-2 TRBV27 ASSSVGELF
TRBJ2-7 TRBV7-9 ASSPRASSLYEQY
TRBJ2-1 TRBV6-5 ASSPLGSGPYNEQF
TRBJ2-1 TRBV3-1 ASSQGLPGDEQF
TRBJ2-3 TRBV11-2 ASSLEARPTDTQY
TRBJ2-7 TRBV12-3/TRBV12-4 ASRGLDSEQY
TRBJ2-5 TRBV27 ASSLLGQETQY
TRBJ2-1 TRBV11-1 ASSLAVGNEQF
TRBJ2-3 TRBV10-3 AISDGGPSTDTQY
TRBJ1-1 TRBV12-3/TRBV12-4 ASSPAGGKAEAF
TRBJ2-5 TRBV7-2 ASRGFTQETRY
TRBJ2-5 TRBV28 ASSPTLIAGYQETQY
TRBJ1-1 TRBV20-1 SASRDSRRTEAF
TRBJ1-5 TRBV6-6 ASGSNQPQH
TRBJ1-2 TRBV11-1 ASSANNHGYT
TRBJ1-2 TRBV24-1 ATSDMGTGTGYGYT
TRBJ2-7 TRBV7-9 ASSLVKGLVLGEQY
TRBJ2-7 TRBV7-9 ASSLAVETMGPYEQY
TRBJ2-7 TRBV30 AWSVEGTYEQY
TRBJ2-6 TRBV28 ASGPPTGGPGANVLT
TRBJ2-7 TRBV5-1 ASSLNVVPYEQY
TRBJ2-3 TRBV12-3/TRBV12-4 ASSFQTGGTDTQY
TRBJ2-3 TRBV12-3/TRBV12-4 ASTLRGRDRADTQY
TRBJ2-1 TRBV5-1 ASSPGVVDEQF
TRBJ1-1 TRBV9 ASSPRTLNTEAF
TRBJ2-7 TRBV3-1 ASSQGTYELYEQY
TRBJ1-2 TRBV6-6 ASSPGGLLDGYT
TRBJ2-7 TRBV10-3 AISGNRDSYEQY
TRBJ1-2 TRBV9 ASSAGTGSGNYGYT
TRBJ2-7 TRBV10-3 ATGAAYEQY
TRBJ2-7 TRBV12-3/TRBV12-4 ASSPGAAYRY
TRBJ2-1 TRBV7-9 ASIISEGLAGSNEQF
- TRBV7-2 ASSLGTSVGHEQY
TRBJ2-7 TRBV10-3 AIRGSVLSGESGEQY
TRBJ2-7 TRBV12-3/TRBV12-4 ASSPRSGQLPYEQY
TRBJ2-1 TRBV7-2 ASSRDSYPLYNEQF
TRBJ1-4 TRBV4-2 ASSQDRRRGNNEKLF
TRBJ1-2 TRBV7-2 ASNLGGRYGYT
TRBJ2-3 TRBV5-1 ASSLKTVLRTDTQY
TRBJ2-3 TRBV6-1 VVASGESTDTQY
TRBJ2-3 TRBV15 ATSRDRWLADTQY